The rows below give T cell receptor beta chains drawn from one sample of a study of shared clonotypes between healthy human individuals. Profiled with immunoSEQ multiplex PCR; TCRdb holds only in-frame clones, not every one. The sample records around 610,000 clones, 96% being singletons. The source material was naive CD8+ T cells sorted from blood. All receptors derive from a woman under 40 in good health. CDR3s leave out the opening cysteine and the closing phenylalanine or tryptophan.

v_call,j_call,cdr3_aa
TRBV28,TRBJ2-1,ASSLGDYTYNEQF
TRBV27,TRBJ2-2,ASSPDRAGELF
TRBV28,TRBJ1-1,ASSLKRMNTEAF
TRBV4-1,TRBJ2-1,ASSQDSGLATIPRHEQF
TRBV27,TRBJ2-5,ASSLGGMETQY
TRBV28,TRBJ2-7,ASSSYQGPPLNYEQY
TRBV4-1,TRBJ1-1,ASSAQGAVGNTEAF
TRBV28,TRBJ2-2,ASSRGGELF
TRBV9,TRBJ2-7,ASSAGGPSEQY
TRBV7-9,TRBJ1-2,APLPRNYGYT
TRBV4-2,TRBJ2-1,ASSQRTSGSYNEQF
TRBV10-2,TRBJ1-4,ATLGGEKLF
TRBV7-8,TRBJ2-3,ASSLRRTSTDTQY
TRBV19,TRBJ2-7,ASSINRDLYEQY
TRBV7-9,TRBJ2-7,ASSEGRGVIYEQY
TRBV15,TRBJ2-5,ATSRDRPPTVQETQY
TRBV11-2,TRBJ1-1,ASSLDSLEAF
TRBV2,TRBJ1-5,ASSEAGGDGQPQH
TRBV19,TRBJ2-1,ASSQEGFSNSHYNEQF
TRBV28,TRBJ1-5,ASSHRQGGREPQH
TRBV9,TRBJ2-5,ASSLETASQETQY
TRBV5-1,TRBJ2-3,ASSQDRVGHSTQY
TRBV9,TRBJ2-1,ASSVRRDRGDEQF
TRBV7-9,NA,ASSFSDSETYEQY
TRBV5-4,TRBJ2-5,ASSSVETQY
TRBV27,TRBJ2-3,ASSSPGQGADTQY
TRBV29-1,NA,SVLGESYEQY
TRBV7-2,TRBJ1-1,ASSLWDTEAF